These 15 T cell receptor beta chains came from one sample sequenced in a study of T cell responses to AZD1222 COVID-19 vaccine. Profiled with immunoSEQ multiplex PCR; TCRdb holds only in-frame clones, not every one. This sample yields 57,000 or so clones, of which approximately 80% are seen a single time; roughly 3.6% belongs to the top ten. The sequenced sample was peripheral blood, obtained 28 days after the second AZD1222 dose. The receptors were sampled from an adult who received the AZD1222 COVID-19 vaccine.

The V call is TRBV21-1, the J call TRBJ2-7; the D segment call TRBD1 is taken from the table without a DNA check. TRBV21-1 is termed a pseudogene. The length of the CDR3 is 16 residues. The CDR3 nucleotides are TGTGCCAGCAGCGGCCGGACAGGACGCACCATCTACGAGCAGTACTTC. Its translation: CASSGRTGRTIYEQYF.

This chain connects TRBV11-3 to TRBJ2-1, with TRBD2 matching 9 bases. The CDR3 covers 17 residues. In germline, CDR1 is SGHNT, CDR2 YENEEA. The junction had 15 bases not matched to a gene; V was cut back by 5 bases and J by 7 bases. The chain's CDR3 is CASSPTRLRGGYNEQFF. CDR3 nucleotides: TGTGCCAGCAGCCCCACCCGACTGCGGGGGGGGTATAATGAGCAGTTCTTC.

This clone was seen once. DNA of the CDR3: TGTGCCAGCAGTGAGGAACCAGAAACCTACGAGCAGTACTTC. Translated, it gives CASSEEPETYEQYF. The V call is TRBV28, the J call TRBJ2-7; no definite D call. Germline V CDR1 and CDR2: MDHEN, SYDVKM. The CDR3 totals 14 residues. V was clipped by 5 bases and J by 2 bases, with 13 bases between them.

This chain connects TRBV6-5 to TRBJ1-2, with no clear D. Deletions cut 4 bases from V and 3 bases from J, with 12 bases between. CDR1 and CDR2 from the germline V gene are MNHEY and SVGAGI. The CDR3 is made up of 14 amino acids. The CDR3 protein is CASSSPRVDYGYTF. For the CDR3, the DNA is TGTGCCAGCAGTTCCCCAAGGGTCGACTATGGCTACACCTTC.

The chain uses TRBV30 and TRBJ1-5, with D possibly TRBD1 on 5 matching bases. Germline values: CDR1 GTSNPN, CDR2 SVGIG (reference sequence). V was clipped by 2 bases and J by 5 bases, with 19 bases between them. The CDR3 sequence is 16 residues long. The chain's CDR3 is CAWSPPRGQGHQPQHF. As DNA, the CDR3 is TGTGCCTGGAGTCCGCCCCGGGGCCAGGGTCATCAGCCCCAGCATTTT.

This clone appeared a few times. The same CDR3 arises from other DNA sequences in this sample as well. J is TRBJ1-5 and V is TRBV24-1; D gene ambiguous. Germline loops: CDR1 KGHDR, CDR2 SFDVKD. The CDR3 loop spans 12 amino acids. Trimming removed 10 bases from V and 4 bases from J, with 10 bases in between. The CDR3 DNA sequence: TGTGCCACGAGTCGGGGAAATCAGCCCCAGCATTTT. Amino acids: CATSRGNQPQHF.

V usage is TRBV28 and J usage is TRBJ1-5, with D possibly TRBD1 on 5 matching bases. Germline loops: CDR1 MDHEN, CDR2 SYDVKM. Trimming took off 0 bases at V and 2 bases at J, with 11 bases between the two ends. The CDR3 extends over 16 amino acids. CDR3 sequence (DNA): TGTGCCAGCAGTTTATGGGGGGGTTTGCGCAATCAGCCCCAGCATTTT. It is translated as CASSLWGGLRNQPQHF.

This clone was counted once. The chain is built from TRBV6-5 and TRBJ1-2, with 7 nucleotides matching TRBD1. CDR1 is MNHEY and CDR2 is SVGAGI in the germline V gene. The CDR3 is made up of 15 amino acids. The ends lost 6 bases at V and 3 bases at J; junction bases unmatched: 10. The CDR3 loop reads CASRFRDRWDYGYTF. CDR3 in DNA: TGTGCCAGCAGGTTCCGGGACAGATGGGACTATGGCTACACCTTC.

The CDR3 loop is CASSSLGGWHEQYF. The CDR3 coding sequence is TGTGCCAGCAGCTCCCTGGGGGGGTGGCACGAGCAGTACTTC. J is TRBJ2-7 and V is TRBV7-9; 7 bases agree with TRBD2. There are 14 residues in the CDR3. The V and J ends lost 4 bases and 5 bases, in that order; junction bases with no gene match: 8. CDR1 is SEHNR and CDR2 is FQNEAQ in the germline V gene (reference sequence).

The genes are TRBV6-5 and TRBJ1-2; perhaps TRBD1 as D (6 bases). Germline V gene sequence: CDR1 MNHEY, CDR2 SVGAGI. V was cut by 5 bases and J by 4 bases, with 14 bases left in between. The CDR3 totals 14 residues. The chain's CDR3 is CASSPSRDTYGYTF. In DNA, the CDR3 is TGTGCCAGCAGTCCCTCCCGGGACACCTATGGCTACACCTTC.

This sequence joins TRBV11-2 and TRBJ2-2, with 7 bases lining up with TRBD1. This CDR3 is 15 amino acids long. Germline V gene lookup returns CDR1 SGHAT and CDR2 FQNNGV. V dropped 1 base and J dropped 7; count of bases not matched to a gene: 6. The CDR3 DNA reads TGTGCCAGCAGCTTAGTTGCCACAGGGGACGGGGAGCTGTTTTTT. Residues: CASSLVATGDGELFF.

The rearrangement links TRBV10-3 to TRBJ1-1, with D unclear. In germline, CDR1 is ENHRY, CDR2 SYGVKD. V was clipped by 0 bases and J by 5 bases, with 10 bases between them. The CDR3 consists of 14 residues. As DNA, the CDR3 is TGTGCCATCAGTGAGTCGAGGAGGGAAACTGAAGCTTTCTTT. Its protein product is CAISESRRETEAFF.

The rearrangement uses TRBV6-5 and TRBJ1-1, with a tentative D call TRBD1 (5 bases). The CDR3 contains 13 residues. V lost 3 bases, J lost 6 bases, and 11 bases lay in between. Per germline, CDR1 MNHEY and CDR2 SVGAGI. CDR3 bases: TGTGCCAGCAGTTATCGTGGGGGAGCTGAAGCTTTCTTT. Translation: CASSYRGGAEAFF.

CDR3 loop: CASSSGTGPGAFF. The CDR3 DNA is TGTGCCAGCAGTTCGGGGACAGGCCCGGGGGCTTTCTTT. V and J are TRBV28 and TRBJ1-1, with 8 bases matching TRBD1. The CDR3 runs 13 residues. V shed 4 bases and J 11 bases; nucleotides not matched to a gene: 9. Germline loops: CDR1 MDHEN, CDR2 SYDVKM.

The rearrangement links TRBV21-1 to TRBJ1-2; the listed D gene, TRBD1, was not tested against the DNA. TRBV21-1 is assigned pseudogene status. This CDR3 contains 15 residues. The CDR3 loop is CASSGQGARVDGYTF. The CDR3 DNA is TGTGCCAGCAGCGGCCAGGGGGCGCGAGTAGATGGCTACACCTTC.